The 27 T cell receptor beta chains listed next were all sequenced from one sample in a study of T cells in Graves' hyperthyroidism and ophthalmopathy. Amplified regions were TCR beta CDR3 sequences from RNA transcripts. The primer set for the first-round RT-PCR of the TCR CDR3 was HTBI. One entry per CDR3 protein results from TCRdb running MiXCR on the multiplex PCR reads. The data show over 200,000 distinct CDR3 sequences, approximately 17% seen once. Sample: blood. The receptors shown here come from a man aged 50-60 years with Graves' hyperthyroidism.

This clonotype was observed many times. One end of the junction does not line up with germline, which may come from a read error. The chain combines TRBV11-2 with TRBJ2-7; the D is unclear. The CDR3 totals 13 residues. Germline V gene sequence: CDR1 SGHAT, CDR2 FQNNGV. CDR3 nucleotide sequence: TGTGCCAGCAGCTCCCCCCCAATGTACGTGCAGTACTTC. It encodes CASSSPPMYVQYF. The variable domain in full, with the rest retrieved from reference TRBV11-2 and TRBJ2-7, is EAGVAQSPRYKIIEKRQSVAFWCNPISGHATLYWYQQILGQGPKLLIQFQNNGVVDDSQLPKDRFSAERLKGVDSTLKIQPAKLEDSAVYLCASSSPPMYVQYFGPGTRLTVT.

This clonotype came up a few times. This sequence joins TRBV20-1 and TRBJ1-5; 8 nucleotides line up with TRBD1. The CDR3 totals 13 residues. The germline V gene encodes CDR1 DFQATT and CDR2 SNEGSKA (reference sequence). Germline trimming cut 1 base from V and 6 bases from J; bases unmatched to any gene: 2. The CDR3 DNA follows: TGCAGTGCTAGAGGGACAGGGAGTCAGCCCCAGCATTTT. Amino acid sequence: CSARGTGSQPQHF.

The chain joins TRBV28 to TRBJ2-7, with 10 nucleotides matching TRBD2. Germline CDR1 reads MDHEN; CDR2 reads SYDVKM. There are 16 residues in the CDR3. With 10 bases clipped from V and 3 bases from J, the junction kept 15 bases outside the gene matches. The CDR3 loop reads CATIAGGSSFIYEQYF. The CDR3 DNA reads TGTGCCACCATAGCGGGAGGCTCCTCCTTCATCTACGAGCAGTACTTC.

This clonotype showed up just once. The genes are TRBV27 and TRBJ2-3; D is possibly TRBD2 (5 bases). V dropped 7 bases and J dropped 1 base, with 12 bases sitting between them. The CDR3 is made up of 14 amino acids. From germline, CDR1 is MNHEY and CDR2 SMNVEV (reference sequence). CDR3 sequence reads: CASNNGMGTDTQYF. Here the CDR3 DNA reads TGTGCCAGCAATAACGGGATGGGCACAGATACGCAGTATTTT.

The rearrangement uses TRBV19 and TRBJ2-5; 8 bases map to TRBD2. Germline V gives CDR1 LNHDA, CDR2 SQIVND (reference sequence). This CDR3 is built from 13 residues. J was trimmed by 7 bases and V by 6 bases; bases with no gene match: 7. DNA of the CDR3: TGTGCCAGTAGCGGCGGGAGGTCTGGGACCCAGTACTTC. Translation: CASSGGRSGTQYF.

This clonotype was seen repeatedly, ten times or more. The chain employs TRBV6-2 or TRBV6-3 and TRBJ2-1; 14 nucleotides match TRBD2. After removal of 2 bases from V and 9 bases from J, the junction contained 3 bases not matched to a gene. Germline values: CDR1 MNHEY, CDR2 SVGEGT. This CDR3 has 15 residues. CDR3 nucleotides: TGTGCCAGCAGTTACGGGACTAGCGGGAGCACTGAGCAGTTCTTC. This translates into CASSYGTSGSTEQFF.

This clonotype has a handful of counts. The chain's CDR3 is CSAQGLAETQYF. The CDR3, as DNA: TGCAGTGCTCAGGGACTAGCTGAGACCCAGTACTTC. The J gene is TRBJ2-5, the V gene TRBV20-1, with 9 bases matching TRBD2. CDR3 length equals 12 residues. Germline V gives CDR1 DFQATT, CDR2 SNEGSKA (reference sequence). Trimming cost V 5 bases and J 5 bases; bases outside gene matches: 3.

This clonotype came up many times. The rearrangement joins TRBV12-3 or TRBV12-4 to TRBJ2-2; unclear D gene. The V end was cut by 5 bases, the J end by 8 bases, with 9 bases between. The length of the CDR3 is 12 residues. CDR3: CASSPPAGELFF. The CDR3 nucleotides read TGTGCCAGCAGTCCCCCCGCTGGGGAGCTGTTTTTT.

CDR3: CASISDIYSNQPQHF. The CDR3 nucleotides read TGTGCCAGCATCTCGGACATCTATAGCAATCAGCCCCAGCATTTT. The chain recombines TRBV6-6 with TRBJ1-5; TRBD1 is a possible D gene (5 bases). V was cut by 7 bases and J by 0 bases, with 13 bases left in between. The CDR3 spans 15 residues. Germline CDR1 is MNHNY and CDR2 is SVGAGI (reference sequence).

As regards this clonotype: The CDR3 does not close with the conserved phenylalanine or tryptophan, likely indicating a read error. The rearrangement links TRBV7-3 to TRBJ2-3, with D maybe TRBD2 (6 bases). This CDR3 spans 15 amino acids. Germline V gives CDR1 SGHTA, CDR2 FQGTGA. V was trimmed by 5 bases and J by 4 bases, leaving 16 bases between them. This CDR3 is CASSLLGGSSDTQYS. The CDR3 DNA is TGTGCCAGCAGCCTCCTTGGGGGGAGCTCAGATACGCAGTATTCT.

The table lists this clonotype with a few counts. The chain has TRBV28 and TRBJ2-7; possibly TRBD1 for D (5 bases). This CDR3 has 12 amino acids. Per the germline V gene, CDR1 is MDHEN and CDR2 is SYDVKM. The V and J ends lost 3 bases and 5 bases respectively, with 8 bases between them. The CDR3 DNA reads TGTGCCAGCAGTTTGTCACAGGACGAGCAGTACTTC. Translated: CASSLSQDEQYF.

The chain links TRBV7-9 to TRBJ2-7, with D perhaps matching TRBD2 (6 bases). Germline-derived CDR1 and CDR2 are SEHNR and FQNEAQ (reference sequence). The CDR3 consists of 14 residues. The V end lost 5 bases, the J end lost 5 bases, and 16 bases lay between the germline ends. For the CDR3, the DNA is TGTGCCAGCAGCAAACTCGATCGGGGGAACGAGCAGTACTTC. Amino acids: CASSKLDRGNEQYF.

This clonotype occurred once. A much larger clonotype is one base distant, so this may be a read error. V and J are TRBV6-1 and TRBJ1-2; D is possibly TRBD1 (6 bases). The CDR3 is made up of 16 amino acids. The V gene's germline CDR1 is MNHNS and CDR2 SASEGT. V was clipped by 5 bases and J by 7 bases, with 23 bases between them. This CDR3 is CASSIRTEGQNRGYTF. The CDR3 bases are TGTGCCAGCAGTATAAGGACAGAGGGTCAGAATCGTGGCTACACCTTC.

This clonotype was seen just once. CDR3 DNA sequence: TGCAGTGCCACAGGGGAAAGCGGAAACACCATATATTTT. This gives the protein CSATGESGNTIYF. The chain links TRBV20-1 to TRBJ1-3, with 7 bases aligning to TRBD1. The V segment lost 6 bases and the J segment 4 bases; nucleotides outside the gene matches: 6. CDR1 DFQATT and CDR2 SNEGSKA come from the germline V gene (reference sequence). There are 13 residues in the CDR3.

This clonotype was seen once. The junction departs from the called germline gene at one end, perhaps through a read error. V and J are TRBV7-9 and TRBJ2-1, with TRBD1 matching 7 bases. The CDR3 is made up of 16 amino acids. The germline V gene encodes CDR1 SEHNR and CDR2 FQNEAQ (reference sequence). The CDR3 is CASSLETGKEWHEQFF. Written as DNA, the CDR3 is TGTGCCAGCAGTTTAGAGACAGGGAAGGAATGGCATGAGCAGTTCTTC.

The chain carries TRBV5-1 and TRBJ2-3; 10 bases agree with TRBD2. V was clipped by 0 bases and J by 6 bases; unmatched bases: 7. This CDR3 has 16 residues. In germline, CDR1 is SGHRS, CDR2 YFSETQ. The CDR3, as DNA: TGCGCCAGCAGCTTGGAGGCTAGCGGGAGTCCCGATACGCAGTATTTT. Protein: CASSLEASGSPDTQYF.

There are many counts of this clonotype. This chain links TRBV6-2 or TRBV6-3 with TRBJ2-6; either TRBD1 or TRBD2 may fit D (5 bases each). The ends were cut back, 5 bases at V and 0 bases at J, with 11 bases in the middle. This CDR3 comprises 16 residues. Germline lookup yields CDR1 MNHEY and CDR2 SVGEGT. This CDR3 reads CASSHQGVSGANVLTF. CDR3 sequence (DNA): TGTGCCAGCAGTCACCAGGGAGTCTCTGGGGCCAACGTCCTGACTTTC.

The chain couples TRBV2 to TRBJ2-7; 8 positions agree with TRBD2. The CDR3 contains 15 residues. CDR1 is SNHLY, CDR2 FYNNEI, per germline. V trimming: 6 bases; J trimming: 2 bases; junction bases outside the gene matches: 9. The CDR3 coding sequence is TGTGCCAGCAGCGTAGCGGGACCTCCGGCCTACGAGCAGTACTTC. Protein sequence: CASSVAGPPAYEQYF.

This clonotype was seen repeatedly, ten times or more. The chain couples TRBV29-1 to TRBJ2-7; D possibly matches TRBD1 or TRBD2 (5 bases each). CDR1 and CDR2 from the germline V gene are SQVTM and ANQGSEA. There are 15 residues in the CDR3. V was clipped by 4 bases and J by 2 bases, with 18 bases between them. For the CDR3, the DNA is TGCAGCGTTGTTGGTAGGGGCGGGTCGCCCTACGAGCAGTACTTC. Translation gives CSVVGRGGSPYEQYF.

This clonotype was picked up a small number of times. The chain employs TRBV6-1 and TRBJ2-7; unclear D gene. The germline V gene encodes CDR1 MNHNS and CDR2 SASEGT. CDR3 length equals 15 residues. Trimming left V 1 base short and J 2 bases short, with 12 bases between. CDR3 loop: CASSEGVAAAYEQYF. The DNA for the CDR3 is TGTGCCAGCAGTGAAGGGGTCGCGGCCGCCTACGAGCAGTACTTC.

In this sample, this clonotype turned up many times. The chain recombines TRBV27 with TRBJ2-7; weak D call: TRBD2 (6 bases). V was clipped by 8 bases and J by 6 bases, with 20 bases between them. CDR3 size: 14 residues. CDR1 MNHEY and CDR2 SMNVEV come from the germline V gene (reference sequence). For the CDR3, the DNA is TGTGCCAGCCGACCGTACAGCGCCGGGAGCGAGCAGTACTTC. Translating it yields CASRPYSAGSEQYF.

The table lists this clonotype with a few counts. The chain combines TRBV12-3 or TRBV12-4 with TRBJ2-1; 7 positions agree with TRBD1. J gave up 3 bases and V 1 base, and 6 bases lay outside the gene matches. This CDR3 comprises 16 residues. Written as DNA, the CDR3 is TGTGCCAGCAGTTTAGAGACAGGGTATAGCTACAATGAGCAGTTCTTC. Protein: CASSLETGYSYNEQFF.

This clonotype was counted at least ten times. The rearrangement links TRBV7-9 to TRBJ2-7, with TRBD2 matching over 8 bases. CDR1 and CDR2 (germline): SEHNR, FQNEAQ (reference sequence). V dropped 1 base and J dropped 4; count of bases not matched to a gene: 3. This CDR3 comprises 14 residues. CDR3 in DNA: TGTGCCAGCAGCTTAGTGGCGGGAGGTTACGAGCAGTACTTC. Translating it yields CASSLVAGGYEQYF. Using reference TRBV7-9 and TRBJ2-7 for the parts outside the CDR3, the full variable domain is DTGVSQNPRHKITKRGQNVTFRCDPISEHNRLYWYRQTLGQGPEFLTYFQNEAQLEKSRLLSDRFSAERPKGSFSTLEIQRTEQGDSAMYLCASSLVAGGYEQYFGPGTRLTVT.

This clonotype is a singleton in its sample. The chain combines TRBV7-2 with TRBJ2-2; TRBD1 is a possible D gene (5 bases). Trimming took 0 bases from V and 6 from J, leaving 14 bases between them. Germline values: CDR1 SGHTA, CDR2 FQGNSA. The CDR3 loop spans 16 amino acids. CDR3 DNA sequence: TGTGCCAGCAGCTTAGCGCTTATTCAGGGTGCCGGGGAGCTGTTTTTT. Its translation is CASSLALIQGAGELFF.

This clonotype has ten or more counts. The V and J genes are TRBV5-5 and TRBJ1-2, with TRBD1 matching 7 bases. Germline CDR1 is SGHKS and CDR2 is YYEKEE (reference sequence). V shed 1 base, J shed 4 bases, and the junction held 10 bases outside the gene matches. The CDR3 runs 16 residues. CDR3 sequence reads: CASSLIWDRQSYGYTF. The CDR3 coding sequence is TGTGCCAGCAGCTTGATCTGGGACAGACAGAGCTATGGCTACACCTTC.

The table lists this clonotype with a few counts. A much larger clone differs from this one at a single base, so this may be a read error. The CDR3 is CAGSRVSYEQYF. The CDR3 DNA follows: TGTGCCGGCAGCCGTGTCTCCTACGAGCAGTACTTC. The chain joins TRBV3-1 to TRBJ2-7, with D hard to call. CDR3 length: 12 residues. CDR1 is LGHDT, CDR2 YNNKEL, per germline (reference sequence).

This clonotype was seen repeatedly, ten times or more. The chain employs TRBV28 and TRBJ2-2, with D hard to call. CDR1 and CDR2 (germline): MDHEN, SYDVKM. Trimming took 10 bases from V and 7 from J, leaving 16 bases between them. The CDR3 extends over 13 amino acids. The CDR3 reads CAIRVASVGELFF. The CDR3 DNA sequence: TGTGCCATCCGGGTCGCGAGCGTCGGGGAGCTGTTTTTT.